The 15 T cell receptor beta chains below all came from one sample that was sequenced in a study of OX40 agonist ivuxolimab in advanced cancers. Here immunoSEQ multiplex PCR was the method, and the copy in TCRdb shows in-frame clones only, minus some. Altogether approximately 56,000 clones are present, 87% being singletons, with the ten largest covering approximately 2%. The material was CD4+ or CD8+ T cells sorted from blood, obtained in a trial of the OX40 agonist ivuxolimab. The receptor source for this set is an adult with an advanced solid tumor such as melanoma, head and neck, liver or kidney cancer.

The chain carries TRBV9 and TRBJ2-5, with D possibly TRBD2 on 6 matching bases. The CDR3 covers 17 residues. Trimming cost V 0 bases and J 4 bases, with 19 bases left between them. The germline gives CDR1 SGDLS, CDR2 YYNGEE. The chain's CDR3 is CASSVGSGGSIGETQYF. The CDR3 nucleotides read TGTGCCAGCAGCGTAGGATCCGGGGGATCAATAGGAGAGACCCAGTACTTC.

The chain has TRBV19 and TRBJ1-1, with TRBD1 identical over 9 bases. V lost 6 bases, J lost 3 bases, and 17 bases stayed unmatched. This CDR3 region has 18 residues. CDR1 and CDR2 from the germline V gene are LNHDA and SQIVND (reference sequence). DNA of the CDR3: TGTGCCAGTAGGCTACAGGACAGGGGTGGGGTTTTGGACACTGAAGCTTTCTTT. Amino acid sequence: CASRLQDRGGVLDTEAFF.

The V call is TRBV5-1, the J call TRBJ1-5, with 10 bases lining up with TRBD1. The V gene end was trimmed by 0 bases and the J gene end by 3 bases; junction bases not matched to a gene: 3. From germline, CDR1 is SGHRS and CDR2 YFSETQ. The CDR3 runs 16 residues. The CDR3 coding sequence is TGCGCCAGCAGCTTGGGGGACAGGGGTGCCAATCAGCCCCAGCATTTT. Its protein product is CASSLGDRGANQPQHF.

The J gene is TRBJ2-5, the V gene TRBV14; no definite D call. V lost 4 bases and J 2 bases, leaving 11 bases between the germline ends. CDR1 is SGHDN, CDR2 FVKESK, per germline. The CDR3 totals 14 residues. CDR3 loop: CASSRGTLQETQYF. CDR3 in DNA: TGTGCCAGCAGCCGGGGAACGTTGCAAGAGACCCAGTACTTC.

Regarding this clone: The junction differs from germline at one of its ends, possibly a read error. V gene TRBV7-9 combines with J gene TRBJ2-3; TRBD1 might be the D (5 bases). The CDR3 extends over 12 amino acids. In germline, CDR1 is SEHNR, CDR2 FQNEAQ (reference sequence). The CDR3 region is CASSLEDNIPLF. The CDR3 coding sequence is TGTGCCAGCAGCTTAGAGGACAATATACCCCTTTTT.

J is TRBJ1-2 and V is TRBV9; D possibly corresponds to TRBD1 (5 bases). The CDR3 consists of 14 residues. Trimming left V 4 bases short and J 1 base short, with 11 bases between. Germline CDR1 reads SGDLS; CDR2 reads YYNGEE. The DNA of the CDR3 is TGTGCCAGCAGCCTCGGGACGCTTAACTATGGCTACACCTTC. Its translation: CASSLGTLNYGYTF.

The V call is TRBV6-5, the J call TRBJ1-2, with TRBD1 identical over 8 bases. The germline V gene encodes CDR1 MNHEY and CDR2 SVGAGI. CDR3 size: 14 residues. The junction had 6 bases not matched to a gene; V was cut back by 2 bases and J by 7 bases. CDR3 sequence (DNA): TGTGCCAGCAGTTACCGGGGACAGGCGGGTGGCTACACCTTC. Translating it yields CASSYRGQAGGYTF.

This chain connects TRBV28 to TRBJ2-3, with D uncertain. The germline V and J ends were trimmed by 2 bases and 0 bases, with 9 bases remaining between them. This CDR3 comprises 15 residues. Germline-derived CDR1 and CDR2 are MDHEN and SYDVKM. The CDR3: CASSLAELSTDTQYF. The CDR3 region has the DNA TGTGCCAGCAGTTTAGCGGAATTGAGCACAGATACGCAGTATTTT.

The V gene is TRBV15, the J gene TRBJ1-3, with 7 bases that match TRBD1. With 1 base clipped from V and 5 bases from J, the junction kept 2 bases outside the gene matches. Germline V CDR1 and CDR2: LNHNV, YYDKDF (reference sequence). The CDR3 length is 14 residues. The CDR3 coding sequence is TGTGCCACCAGCAGAGGGGGACAGCGAAACACCATATATTTT. Protein: CATSRGGQRNTIYF.

The rearrangement uses TRBV13 and TRBJ1-1; 7 bases line up with TRBD1. With V trimmed by 5 bases and J by 7 bases, 10 bases remained unmatched. The CDR3 sequence is 14 residues long. Germline V gene data show CDR1 as PRHDT and CDR2 as FYEKMQ (reference sequence). This CDR3 reads CASSGWTGKDEAFF. CDR3 bases: TGTGCCAGCAGCGGGTGGACAGGCAAGGATGAAGCTTTCTTT.

The chain joins TRBV14 to TRBJ1-2; D perhaps matches TRBD1 (5 bases). The germline V gene encodes CDR1 SGHDN and CDR2 FVKESK. V was shortened by 0 bases and J by 8 bases, with 16 bases between the two germline ends. CDR3 length: 15 amino acids. The CDR3 region is CASSQDSFGGYGYTF. The DNA of the CDR3 is TGTGCCAGCAGCCAAGATAGCTTTGGGGGGTACGGCTACACCTTC.

The chain carries TRBV2 and TRBJ2-5; 7 nucleotides agree with TRBD2. V trimming: 7 bases; J trimming: 5 bases; junction bases outside the gene matches: 7. Germline lookup yields CDR1 SNHLY and CDR2 FYNNEI. The CDR3 spans 13 residues. The CDR3 DNA reads TGTGCCAGCACTTCAGTCGGGGGGGAGACCCAGTACTTC. Translated, it gives CASTSVGGETQYF. Full variable domain (remainder filled in from reference TRBV2 and TRBJ2-5): EPEVTQTPSHQVTQMGQEVILRCVPISNHLYFYWYRQILGQKVEFLVSFYNNEISEKSEIFDDQFSVERPDGSNFTLKIRSTKLEDSAMYFCASTSVGGETQYFGPGTRLLVL.

This chain uses TRBV7-2 with TRBJ1-1, with no clear D. The V and J ends lost 2 bases and 2 bases respectively, with 12 bases between them. This CDR3 contains 15 residues. The germline V gene encodes CDR1 SGHTA and CDR2 FQGNSA. Written as DNA, the CDR3 is TGTGCCAGCAGCTTATATGGTCTGAAAAACACTGAAGCTTTCTTT. It is translated as CASSLYGLKNTEAFF.

Turning to this clone: The same CDR3 is also encoded by other DNA sequences in this sample. This rearrangement joins TRBV5-1 to TRBJ2-5; 9 bases are shared with TRBD1. Germline CDR1 is SGHRS and CDR2 is YFSETQ. This CDR3 comprises 14 residues. V dropped 4 bases and J dropped 4; count of bases not matched to a gene: 5. In DNA form, the CDR3 reads TGCGCCAGCAGCAGCGGGACAGGGAGAGAGACCCAGTACTTC. Protein product: CASSSGTGRETQYF.

The gene calls are TRBV28 and TRBJ2-1, with D possibly matching TRBD1 (6 bases). The CDR3 length is 15 residues. Trimming shortened V by 2 bases and J by 6 bases, and 14 bases separated the two germline ends. CDR1 and CDR2 (germline): MDHEN, SYDVKM. The CDR3 DNA is TGTGCCAGCAGTTTAAGGGGGAATCACCCCAATGAGCAGTTCTTC. It encodes CASSLRGNHPNEQFF.